Listed below are T cell receptor beta chains from one sample, sequenced in a study of T cell responses to AZD1222 COVID-19 vaccine. Produced via immunoSEQ multiplex PCR; TCRdb's table is partial and in-frame only. The repertoire includes approximately 70,000 clones, roughly 88% of them detected once, and 9% to 10% sits in the top ten. The material sequenced was peripheral blood, taken 28 days after the second dose of the MenACWY control vaccine. All receptors derive from an adult who received the MenACWY meningococcal vaccine as a control. CDR3s include the opening cysteine and the closing phenylalanine or tryptophan. The order of the fields is J gene, D gene, V gene, CDR3 protein. D genes are given only for firm matches.

TRBJ2-1	TRBD1	TRBV18	CASSTADRAHEQFF
TRBJ1-5	.	TRBV6-6	CASSYKRDSNQPQHF
TRBJ2-7	TRBD1	TRBV5-4	CASSPGGSYEQYF
TRBJ2-4	.	TRBV10-3	CAISESIHDPSNIQYF
TRBJ1-6	.	TRBV5-1	CASSLSDGSNSPLHF
TRBJ2-7	.	TRBV6-1	CASSEVRRGEQYF
TRBJ1-2	.	TRBV9	CASSPPSLGYGYTF
TRBJ2-1	.	TRBV7-9	CASSSTSDGANEQFF
TRBJ1-1	.	TRBV4-3	CASSPDILTVPFF
TRBJ1-2	.	TRBV7-2	CASSLRGDYGYTF
TRBJ2-7	.	TRBV6-5	CASSFHRVPYEQYF
TRBJ1-3	.	TRBV6-1	CASSEESNTIYF
TRBJ1-1	TRBD1	TRBV19	CASSRDRDTEAFF
TRBJ2-2	TRBD2	TRBV15	CATSRDIRRGAQNTGELFF
TRBJ1-1	.	TRBV5-4	CASSLEGTMNTEAFF
TRBJ2-1	.	TRBV7-2	CASSLFNEQFF
TRBJ1-1	TRBD1	TRBV28	CASNEGQRLEAFF
TRBJ2-7	.	TRBV27	CASRTARGIGEQYF
TRBJ1-2	.	TRBV20-1	CSASTGRVRTNYGYTF
TRBJ1-5	.	TRBV5-8	CASSLEVVRETNQPQHF
TRBJ2-5	TRBD1	TRBV4-3	CASSQDPRTGRETQYF
TRBJ2-5	.	TRBV25-1	CASSEYRVNQETQYF
TRBJ2-7	.	TRBV6-1	CASSEATSLVAYEQYF
TRBJ2-2	.	TRBV4-2	CASSQVLSENTGELFF
TRBJ1-1	TRBD1	TRBV25-1	CASSGRPGQLLLNTEAFF
TRBJ2-1	TRBD2	TRBV4-2	CASSQDPSGGAGEQFF
TRBJ2-5	.	TRBV2	CASSDGGRFRETQYF
TRBJ1-3	TRBD1	TRBV7-2	CASSSGTGGFGNTIYF
TRBJ1-6	TRBD1	TRBV7-9	CASSQGGQGGSPLHF
TRBJ1-2	TRBD1	TRBV19	CASMGQGAYGYTF
TRBJ2-3	.	TRBV19	CAIGTPGSDTQYF
TRBJ2-5	.	TRBV7-8	CASSGGMVEETQYF
TRBJ2-1	TRBD1	TRBV6-6	CASSYKGTGPNEQFF
TRBJ1-1	.	TRBV29-1	CSVLDTEAFF
TRBJ2-1	.	TRBV18	CASSPSGIFGEQFF
TRBJ1-5	TRBD1	TRBV7-2	CASSLGGQAGQPQHF
TRBJ2-1	.	TRBV12-3/TRBV12-4	CASSFWTEQFF
TRBJ1-3	.	TRBV5-6	CASSPPGTISGNTIYF
TRBJ2-2	TRBD2	TRBV5-4	CASSSGTRNTGELFF
TRBJ2-2	.	TRBV2	CASRSTGELFF
TRBJ1-1	.	TRBV5-1	CASSPGVGTEAFF
TRBJ1-2	.	TRBV7-9	CASSFDRQNYGYTF
TRBJ2-3	.	TRBV2	CASKEGETDTQYF
TRBJ1-1	.	TRBV19	CASSFSDSNTEAFF
TRBJ1-5	TRBD1	TRBV6-5	CASTPQGEQPQHF
TRBJ1-1	TRBD1	TRBV30	CAFCWDRGYTEAFF
TRBJ2-3	.	TRBV29-1	CSVEGGLTDTQYF